The 23 T cell receptor beta chains reported below all come from one sample, sequenced in a study of blood T cell repertoires in COVID-19. The protocol was immunoSEQ multiplex PCR, while the TCRdb copy is restricted to in-frame clones and leaves out a portion. There are roughly 260,000 clones in the sample; about 90% occur only once, and roughly 3.3% lies in the top ten. Sequencing used peripheral blood. Receptors were obtained from a woman between 35 and 50 years old with acute or convalescent COVID-19.

This clone showed up just once. This rearrangement joins TRBV5-1 to TRBJ2-1; D unclear. This CDR3 contains 15 residues. V was trimmed by 6 bases and J by 0 bases, leaving 13 bases between them. Per germline, CDR1 SGHRS and CDR2 YFSETQ. CDR3 nucleotides: TGCGCCAGCACCTTCGAAGCTAGCTCCTACAATGAGCAGTTCTTC. This translates into CASTFEASSYNEQFF.

V gene TRBV6-5 combines with J gene TRBJ1-2; D may be TRBD1 (6 bases). The V and J ends lost 6 bases and 8 bases respectively, with 16 bases between them. Germline V CDR1 and CDR2: MNHEY, SVGAGI. This CDR3 spans 13 amino acids. In DNA form, the CDR3 reads TGTGCCAGCAGCCAGGACAGAGGTAGCGGCTACACCTTC. Translation gives CASSQDRGSGYTF.

This chain connects TRBV29-1 to TRBJ1-4, with 9 bases identical to TRBD1. Trimming removed 7 bases from V and 6 bases from J; junction bases left unmatched: 9. The CDR3 has 14 residues. Germline CDR1 and CDR2: SQVTM and ANQGSEA. This CDR3 reads CSARDRALDEKLFF. The CDR3 bases are TGCAGCGCCCGGGACAGGGCGCTTGATGAAAAACTGTTTTTT.

The V and J genes are TRBV11-3 and TRBJ2-5; D may be TRBD2 (6 bases). Germline values: CDR1 SGHNT, CDR2 YENEEA. The CDR3 is 13 residues long. Trimming left V 5 bases short and J 9 bases short, with 16 bases between. The CDR3 spells CASSGDWLGAQYF. CDR3 in DNA: TGTGCCAGCAGCGGGGACTGGTTGGGGGCCCAGTACTTC.

The chain carries TRBV27 and TRBJ1-3; D is unresolved. V gave up 4 bases and J gave up 0 bases, with 10 bases separating them. There are 15 residues in the CDR3. Germline V gives CDR1 MNHEY, CDR2 SMNVEV (reference sequence). The DNA of the CDR3 is TGTGCCAGCAGTTCCGTCCCCCTCTCTGGAAACACCATATATTTT. This gives the protein CASSSVPLSGNTIYF.

This rearrangement joins TRBV19 to TRBJ1-1, with 7 positions matching TRBD1. Germline V lookup: CDR1 LNHDA, CDR2 SQIVND (reference sequence). Trimming took 5 bases from V and 7 from J; bases not matched to a gene: 13. The CDR3 length is 15 residues. The CDR3 nucleotides read TGTGCCAGTAGTTACCTGGGGACAGCTAAAAATGAAGCTTTCTTT. Protein product: CASSYLGTAKNEAFF.

CDR3 loop: CASGRGVDKIYYTF. Written as DNA, the CDR3 is TGTGCCAGCGGGCGGGGGGTGGATAAGATATACTACACCTTC. V is TRBV6-1 and J is TRBJ1-2; weak D call: TRBD1 (5 bases). The CDR3 contains 14 residues. With 8 bases removed from V and 10 bases from J, the gap between germline ends came to 23 bases. CDR1 and CDR2 (germline): MNHNS, SASEGT.

The chain is built from TRBV9 and TRBJ2-2; D remains ambiguous. Germline V CDR1 and CDR2: SGDLS, YYNGEE. This CDR3 spans 12 amino acids. Trimming left V 4 bases short and J 4 bases short, with 5 bases between. The chain's CDR3 is CASSTGTGELFF. Here the CDR3 DNA reads TGTGCCAGCAGCACCGGCACCGGGGAGCTGTTTTTT. The full variable domain, completed using reference TRBV9 and TRBJ2-2, is DSGVTQTPKHLITATGQRVTLRCSPRSGDLSVYWYQQSLDQGLQFLIQYYNGEERAKGNILERFSAQQFPDLHSELNLSSLELGDSALYFCASSTGTGELFFGEGSRLTVL.

This clone was seen a few times. The chain joins TRBV30 to TRBJ1-4; 8 positions agree with TRBD1. The CDR3 spans 13 residues. After removal of 1 base from V and 8 bases from J, the junction contained 3 bases not matched to a gene. In germline, CDR1 is GTSNPN, CDR2 SVGIG (reference sequence). This CDR3 reads CAWSGTGKEKLFF. CDR3 bases: TGTGCCTGGAGTGGGACAGGGAAAGAAAAACTGTTTTTT.

The V gene is TRBV12-3 or TRBV12-4, the J gene TRBJ1-2, with TRBD1 identical over 8 bases. V shed 6 bases, J shed 7 bases, and the junction held 7 bases outside the gene matches. The CDR3 is 13 residues long. This CDR3 is CASSETGEAGYTF. In DNA, the CDR3 is TGTGCCAGCAGCGAGACAGGGGAGGCTGGCTACACCTTC.

V is TRBV4-1 and J is TRBJ1-2, with D tentatively TRBD1 (5 bases). Trimming cost V 3 bases and J 6 bases, with 11 bases left between them. The CDR3 runs 13 residues. The germline CDR1 and CDR2 sequences are MGHRA and YSYEKL. The CDR3 is CASSQGPPHGYTF. The CDR3 DNA sequence: TGCGCCAGCAGCCAGGGGCCCCCACATGGCTACACCTTC.

The chain links TRBV6-1 to TRBJ1-2; no firm D call. Germline V CDR1 and CDR2: MNHNS, SASEGT. The germline V and J ends were trimmed by 2 bases and 4 bases, with 5 bases remaining between them. The CDR3 is made up of 12 amino acids. In nucleotides, the CDR3 is TGTGCCAGCAGTGAACCGGTCTATGGCTACACCTTC. It codes for CASSEPVYGYTF.

This chain connects TRBV18 to TRBJ1-1; 7 nucleotides agree with TRBD1. The CDR3 loop spans 14 amino acids. In germline, CDR1 is KGHSH, CDR2 LQKENI. With V trimmed by 3 bases and J by 1 base, 2 bases remained unmatched. Here the CDR3 DNA reads TGTGCCAGCTCACCGGCAGGGGGGAACACTGAAGCTTTCTTT. Residues: CASSPAGGNTEAFF.

The chain is built from TRBV14 and TRBJ2-1, with 9 bases fitting TRBD2. V lost 4 bases, J lost 13 bases, and 2 bases stayed unmatched. There are 11 residues in the CDR3. Germline CDR1 SGHDN, CDR2 FVKESK. The CDR3 loop is CASSLGTSQFF. CDR3 nucleotide sequence: TGTGCCAGCAGCCTTGGGACTAGCCAGTTCTTC. Variable domain in full (rest from reference TRBV14 and TRBJ2-1): EAGVTQFPSHSVIEKGQTVTLRCDPISGHDNLYWYRRVMGKEIKFLLHFVKESKQDESGMPNNRFLAERTGGTYSTLKVQPAELEDSGVYFCASSLGTSQFFGPGTRLTVL.

The gene calls are TRBV4-1 and TRBJ2-1, with TRBD2 identical over 10 bases. V lost 2 bases to trimming and J lost 2 bases; unmatched junction nucleotides: 6. Germline V gene lookup returns CDR1 MGHRA and CDR2 YSYEKL. This CDR3 contains 17 residues. The CDR3, as DNA: TGCGCCAGCAGCCAAATCACTAGCGGGGACCCCTACAATGAGCAGTTCTTC. This translates into CASSQITSGDPYNEQFF.

The gene calls are TRBV10-3 and TRBJ1-2; D gene ambiguous. V was trimmed by 4 bases and J by 1 base, leaving 7 bases between them. CDR3 length: 13 amino acids. The germline V gene has CDR1 ENHRY and CDR2 SYGVKD. The CDR3 is CAISGESNYGYTF. CDR3 in DNA: TGTGCCATCAGTGGGGAGAGTAACTATGGCTACACCTTC.

The J gene is TRBJ1-2, the V gene TRBV30, with D tentatively TRBD1 (5 bases). Germline loops: CDR1 GTSNPN, CDR2 SVGIG (reference sequence). CDR3 size: 13 residues. With 4 bases removed from V and 6 bases from J, the gap between germline ends came to 15 bases. The CDR3 DNA is TGTGCCTGGAACAGGAAAAGGATAGATGGCTACACCTTC. Residues: CAWNRKRIDGYTF. Variable domain in full (rest from reference TRBV30 and TRBJ1-2): SQTIHQWPATLVQPVGSPLSLECTVEGTSNPNLYWYRQAAGRGLQLLFYSVGIGQISSEVPQNLSASRPQDRQFILSSKKLLLSDSGFYLCAWNRKRIDGYTFGSGTRLTVV.

This chain links TRBV3-1 (or the pseudogene TRBV3-2) with TRBJ2-2; the D gene is possibly TRBD2 (6 bases). V lost 5 bases and J 3 bases, leaving 19 bases between the germline ends. The CDR3 contains 17 residues. CDR1 LGHDT and CDR2 YNNKEL come from the germline V gene (reference sequence). DNA of the CDR3: TGTGCCAGCAGCGCACGCGCGGGGACCCCCCACACCGGGGAGCTGTTTTTT. Residues: CASSARAGTPHTGELFF.

The count of this clone is one. The chain joins TRBV5-1 to TRBJ1-2, with 8 bases that match TRBD1. Trimming at V came to 2 bases and at J to 6 bases, leaving 6 bases not matched to a gene. The CDR3 is 14 amino acids. Germline CDR1 SGHRS, CDR2 YFSETQ. CDR3 region: CASSFDRGRDGYTF. The DNA for the CDR3 is TGCGCCAGCAGCTTTGACAGGGGAAGGGATGGCTACACCTTC.

The chain has TRBV29-1 and TRBJ1-1; possibly TRBD1 for D (6 bases). The CDR3 runs to 14 residues. Germline values: CDR1 SQVTM, CDR2 ANQGSEA. Trimming removed 4 bases at V and 0 bases at J, with 12 bases between. The CDR3 region is CSVAGHAMNTEAFF. Written as DNA, the CDR3 is TGCAGCGTTGCGGGACACGCAATGAACACTGAAGCTTTCTTT.

The chain has TRBV14 and TRBJ1-1; tentative D call: TRBD1 (5 bases). Germline V gives CDR1 SGHDN, CDR2 FVKESK. The V gene lost 0 bases and the J gene lost 4 bases, with 9 bases spanning the gap. This CDR3 has 14 amino acids. The CDR3 loop reads CASSQDWGGTEAFF. The DNA of the CDR3 is TGTGCCAGCAGCCAAGATTGGGGGGGCACTGAAGCTTTCTTT.

The chain uses TRBV5-4 and TRBJ1-1; a weak D match, TRBD1 (5 bases). Germline values: CDR1 SGHNT, CDR2 YYREEE (reference sequence). The CDR3 spans 16 residues. V lost 1 base and J 1 base, leaving 14 bases between the germline ends. The CDR3 sequence is CASSLLWGPENTEAFF. The CDR3 nucleotides read TGTGCCAGCAGCTTGTTATGGGGCCCCGAGAACACTGAAGCTTTCTTT.

The gene calls are TRBV4-1 and TRBJ2-7; TRBD1 agrees at 9 bases. This CDR3 region has 15 residues. Trimming at V came to 4 bases and at J to 5 bases, leaving 9 bases not matched to a gene. The germline CDR1 and CDR2 sequences are MGHRA and YSYEKL. The CDR3 DNA reads as TGCGCCAGCAGCCGCACGACAGGGGGAGGTAACGAGCAGTACGTC. Translation: CASSRTTGGGNEQYV.